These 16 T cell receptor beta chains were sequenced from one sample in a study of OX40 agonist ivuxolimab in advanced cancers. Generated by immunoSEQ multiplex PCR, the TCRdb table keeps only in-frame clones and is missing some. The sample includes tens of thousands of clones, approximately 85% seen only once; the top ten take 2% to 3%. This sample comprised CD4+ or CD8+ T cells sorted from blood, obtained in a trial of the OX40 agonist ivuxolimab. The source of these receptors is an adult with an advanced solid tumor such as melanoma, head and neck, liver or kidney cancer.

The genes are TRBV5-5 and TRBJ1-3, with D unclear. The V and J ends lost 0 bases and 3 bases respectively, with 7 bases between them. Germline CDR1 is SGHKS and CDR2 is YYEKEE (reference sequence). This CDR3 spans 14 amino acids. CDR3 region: CASSLGSFGNTIYF. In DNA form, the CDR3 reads TGTGCCAGCAGCTTGGGTTCTTTTGGAAACACCATATATTTT.

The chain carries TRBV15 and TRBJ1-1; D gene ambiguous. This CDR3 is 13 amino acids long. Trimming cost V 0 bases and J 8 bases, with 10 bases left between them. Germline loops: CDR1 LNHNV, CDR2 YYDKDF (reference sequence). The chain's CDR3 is CATSRDFGWEAFF. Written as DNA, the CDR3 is TGTGCCACCAGCAGAGATTTCGGGTGGGAAGCTTTCTTT.

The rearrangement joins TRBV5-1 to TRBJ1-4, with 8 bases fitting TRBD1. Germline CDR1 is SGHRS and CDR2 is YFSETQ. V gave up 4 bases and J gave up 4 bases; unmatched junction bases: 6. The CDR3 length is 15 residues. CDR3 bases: TGCGCCAGCAGCCCGGGGGGACAGGTTAATGAAAAACTGTTTTTT. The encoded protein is CASSPGGQVNEKLFF.

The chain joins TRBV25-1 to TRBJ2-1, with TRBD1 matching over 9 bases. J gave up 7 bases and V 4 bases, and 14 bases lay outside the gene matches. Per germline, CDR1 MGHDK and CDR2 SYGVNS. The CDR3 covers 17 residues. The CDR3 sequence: CASSVHQQGADPNEQFF. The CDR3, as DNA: TGTGCCAGCAGTGTACACCAACAGGGGGCCGATCCTAATGAGCAGTTCTTC.

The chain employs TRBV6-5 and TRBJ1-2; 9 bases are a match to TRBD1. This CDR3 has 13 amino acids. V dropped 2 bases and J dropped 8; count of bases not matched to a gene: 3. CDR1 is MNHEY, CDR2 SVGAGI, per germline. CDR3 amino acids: CASSYRQGEGYTF. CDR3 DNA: TGTGCCAGCAGTTACCGACAGGGGGAAGGCTACACCTTC.

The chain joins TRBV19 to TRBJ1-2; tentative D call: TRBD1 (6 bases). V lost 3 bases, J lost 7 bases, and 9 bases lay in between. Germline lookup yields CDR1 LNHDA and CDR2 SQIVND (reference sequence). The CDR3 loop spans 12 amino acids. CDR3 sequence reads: CASSILQGGYTF. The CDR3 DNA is TGTGCCAGTAGTATTCTACAGGGTGGCTACACCTTC.

CDR3 nucleotide sequence: TGTGCCAGCAGCCCCTGGAGGGGGGGCGCTTTAGAAGCTTTCTTT. Protein sequence: CASSPWRGGALEAFF. The chain couples TRBV7-2 to TRBJ1-1, with a possible D match to TRBD1 (6 bases). The V end was cut by 5 bases, the J end by 8 bases, with 21 bases between. Germline V CDR1 and CDR2: SGHTA, FQGNSA. This CDR3 spans 15 amino acids.

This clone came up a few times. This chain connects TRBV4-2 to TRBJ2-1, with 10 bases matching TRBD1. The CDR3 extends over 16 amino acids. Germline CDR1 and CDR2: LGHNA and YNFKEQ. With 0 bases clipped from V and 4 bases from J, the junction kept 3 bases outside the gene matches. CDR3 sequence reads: CASSQDWDRGYNEQFF. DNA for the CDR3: TGTGCCAGCAGCCAAGATTGGGACAGGGGATACAATGAGCAGTTCTTC.

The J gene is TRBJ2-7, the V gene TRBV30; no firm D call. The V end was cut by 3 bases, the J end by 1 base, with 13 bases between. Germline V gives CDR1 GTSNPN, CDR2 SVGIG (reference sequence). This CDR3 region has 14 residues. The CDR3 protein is CAWRRSDLSYEQYF. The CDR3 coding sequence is TGTGCCTGGAGGAGGTCGGACCTTTCCTACGAGCAGTACTTC.

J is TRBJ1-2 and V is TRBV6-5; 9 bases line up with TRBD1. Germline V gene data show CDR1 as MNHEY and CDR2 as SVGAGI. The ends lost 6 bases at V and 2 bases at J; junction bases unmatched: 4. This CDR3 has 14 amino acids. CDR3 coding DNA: TGTGCCAGCAGCAACAGGGGGCTAAACTATGGCTACACCTTC. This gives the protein CASSNRGLNYGYTF.

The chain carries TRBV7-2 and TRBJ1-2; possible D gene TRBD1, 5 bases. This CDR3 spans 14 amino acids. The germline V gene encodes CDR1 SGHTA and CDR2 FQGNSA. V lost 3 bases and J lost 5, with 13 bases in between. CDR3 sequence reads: CASSLMGVEYGYTF. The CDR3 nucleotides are TGTGCCAGCAGCTTGATGGGGGTGGAGTATGGCTACACCTTC.

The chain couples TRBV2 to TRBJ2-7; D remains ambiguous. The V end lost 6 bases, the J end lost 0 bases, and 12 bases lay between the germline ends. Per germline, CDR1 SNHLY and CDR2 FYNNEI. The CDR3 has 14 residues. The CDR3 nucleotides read TGTGCCAGCAGATACAGCGCAGTCTCCTACGAGCAGTACTTC. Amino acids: CASRYSAVSYEQYF.

CDR3 loop: CASSVPAGTQYF. The CDR3 DNA sequence: TGTGCCAGCAGCGTCCCCGCGGGGACCCAGTACTTC. The rearrangement uses TRBV7-9 and TRBJ2-5; the D gene is possibly TRBD2 (5 bases). V dropped 5 bases and J dropped 7 bases, with 11 bases sitting between them. The CDR3 has 12 residues. Germline assignment: CDR1 SEHNR and CDR2 FQNEAQ (reference sequence).

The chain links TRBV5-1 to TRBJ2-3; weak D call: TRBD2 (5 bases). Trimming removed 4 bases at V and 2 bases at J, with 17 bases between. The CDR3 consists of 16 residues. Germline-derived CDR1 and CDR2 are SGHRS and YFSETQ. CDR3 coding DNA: TGCGCCAGCAGCCCCCAGGCAGCGGAGATCACAGATACGCAGTATTTT. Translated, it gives CASSPQAAEITDTQYF.

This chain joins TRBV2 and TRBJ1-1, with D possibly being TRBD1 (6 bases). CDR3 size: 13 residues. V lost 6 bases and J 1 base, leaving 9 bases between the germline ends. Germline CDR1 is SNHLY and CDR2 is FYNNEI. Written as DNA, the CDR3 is TGTGCCAGCAGGAGGACAGAGAACACTGAAGCTTTCTTT. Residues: CASRRTENTEAFF. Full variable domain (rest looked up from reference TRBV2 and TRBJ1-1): EPEVTQTPSHQVTQMGQEVILRCVPISNHLYFYWYRQILGQKVEFLVSFYNNEISEKSEIFDDQFSVERPDGSNFTLKIRSTKLEDSAMYFCASRRTENTEAFFGQGTRLTVV.

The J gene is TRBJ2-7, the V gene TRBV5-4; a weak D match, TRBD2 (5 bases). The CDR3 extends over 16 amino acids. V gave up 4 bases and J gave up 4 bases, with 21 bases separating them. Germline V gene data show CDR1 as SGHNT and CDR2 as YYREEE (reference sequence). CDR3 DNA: TGTGCCAGCAGCCCCGGGTTGAGGTTTGGGGAGTACGAGCAGTACTTC. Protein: CASSPGLRFGEYEQYF. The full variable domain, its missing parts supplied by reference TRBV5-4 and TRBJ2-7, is ETGVTQSPTHLIKTRGQQVTLRCSSQSGHNTVSWYQQALGQGPQFIFQYYREEENGRGNFPPRFSGLQFPNYSSELNVNALELDDSALYLCASSPGLRFGEYEQYFGPGTRLTVT.